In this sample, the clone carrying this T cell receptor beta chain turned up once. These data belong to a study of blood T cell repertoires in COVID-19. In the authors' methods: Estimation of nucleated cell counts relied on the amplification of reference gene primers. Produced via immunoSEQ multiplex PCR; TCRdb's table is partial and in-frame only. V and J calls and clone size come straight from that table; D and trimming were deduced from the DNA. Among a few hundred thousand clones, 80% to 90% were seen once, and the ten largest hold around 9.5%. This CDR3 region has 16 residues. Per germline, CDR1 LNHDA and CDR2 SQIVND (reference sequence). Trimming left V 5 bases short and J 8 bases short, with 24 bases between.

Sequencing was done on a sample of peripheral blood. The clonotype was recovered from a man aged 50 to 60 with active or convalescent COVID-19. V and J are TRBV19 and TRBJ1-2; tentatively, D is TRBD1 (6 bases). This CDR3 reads CASSPWFSRGVSGYTF. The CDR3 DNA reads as TGTGCCAGTAGTCCATGGTTTAGCAGGGGCGTTTCGGGCTACACCTTC.